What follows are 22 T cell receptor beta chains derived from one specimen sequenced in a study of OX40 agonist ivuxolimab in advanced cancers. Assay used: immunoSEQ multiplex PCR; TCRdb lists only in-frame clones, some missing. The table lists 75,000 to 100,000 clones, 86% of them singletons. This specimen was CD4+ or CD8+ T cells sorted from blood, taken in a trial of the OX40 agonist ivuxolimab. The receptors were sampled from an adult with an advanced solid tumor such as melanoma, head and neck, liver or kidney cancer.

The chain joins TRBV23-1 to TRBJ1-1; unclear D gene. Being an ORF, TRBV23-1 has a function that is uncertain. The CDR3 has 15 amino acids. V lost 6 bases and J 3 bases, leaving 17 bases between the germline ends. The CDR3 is CASRCSSGPDTEAFF. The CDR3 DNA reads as TGCGCCAGCAGATGCTCAAGTGGTCCAGACACTGAAGCTTTCTTT.

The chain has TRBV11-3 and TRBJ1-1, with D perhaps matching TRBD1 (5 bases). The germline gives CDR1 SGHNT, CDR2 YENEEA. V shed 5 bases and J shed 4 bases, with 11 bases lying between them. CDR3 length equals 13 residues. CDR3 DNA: TGTGCCAGCAGCCCCCGGGACGGCACTGAAGCTTTCTTT. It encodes CASSPRDGTEAFF.

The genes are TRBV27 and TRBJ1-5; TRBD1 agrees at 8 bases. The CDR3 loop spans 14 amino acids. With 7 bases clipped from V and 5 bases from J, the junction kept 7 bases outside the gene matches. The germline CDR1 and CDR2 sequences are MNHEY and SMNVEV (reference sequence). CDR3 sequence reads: CASTTGQGDQPQHF. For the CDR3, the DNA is TGTGCCAGCACCACTGGACAGGGCGATCAGCCCCAGCATTTT.

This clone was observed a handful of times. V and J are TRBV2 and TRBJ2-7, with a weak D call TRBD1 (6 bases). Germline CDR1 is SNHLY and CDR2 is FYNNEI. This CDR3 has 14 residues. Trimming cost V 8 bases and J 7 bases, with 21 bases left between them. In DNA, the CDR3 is TGTGCCAGCGAACCCACAGGGTCGGCTCGGGAGCAGTACTTC. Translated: CASEPTGSAREQYF. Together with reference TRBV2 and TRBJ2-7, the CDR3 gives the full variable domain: EPEVTQTPSHQVTQMGQEVILRCVPISNHLYFYWYRQILGQKVEFLVSFYNNEISEKSEIFDDQFSVERPDGSNFTLKIRSTKLEDSAMYFCASEPTGSAREQYFGPGTRLTVT.

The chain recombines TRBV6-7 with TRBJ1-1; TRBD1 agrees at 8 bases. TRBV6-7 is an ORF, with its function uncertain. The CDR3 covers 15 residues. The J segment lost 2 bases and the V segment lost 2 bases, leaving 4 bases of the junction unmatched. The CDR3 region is CASSYPGQGNTEAFF. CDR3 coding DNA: TGTGCCAGCAGTTACCCCGGACAGGGTAACACTGAAGCTTTCTTT.

The CDR3 spells CASSSREGGYGYTF. The CDR3 DNA is TGTGCCAGCAGTTCCAGGGAAGGTGGCTATGGCTACACCTTC. The genes are TRBV27 and TRBJ1-2, with D possibly being TRBD1 (5 bases). The V gene lost 4 bases and the J gene lost 4 bases, with 13 bases spanning the gap. Germline CDR1 reads MNHEY; CDR2 reads SMNVEV (reference sequence). CDR3 size: 14 residues.

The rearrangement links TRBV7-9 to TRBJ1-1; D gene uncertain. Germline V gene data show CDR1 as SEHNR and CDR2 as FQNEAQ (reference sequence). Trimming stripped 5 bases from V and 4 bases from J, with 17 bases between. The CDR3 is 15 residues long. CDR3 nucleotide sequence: TGTGCCAGCAGCCGTGATTTAAGTGGGGTCACTGAAGCTTTCTTT. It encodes CASSRDLSGVTEAFF.

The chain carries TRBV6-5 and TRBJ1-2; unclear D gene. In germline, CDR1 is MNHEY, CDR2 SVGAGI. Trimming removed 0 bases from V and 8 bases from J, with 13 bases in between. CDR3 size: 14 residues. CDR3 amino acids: CASSYSSGGYGYTF. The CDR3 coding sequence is TGTGCCAGCAGTTACTCCTCTGGTGGGTACGGCTACACCTTC.

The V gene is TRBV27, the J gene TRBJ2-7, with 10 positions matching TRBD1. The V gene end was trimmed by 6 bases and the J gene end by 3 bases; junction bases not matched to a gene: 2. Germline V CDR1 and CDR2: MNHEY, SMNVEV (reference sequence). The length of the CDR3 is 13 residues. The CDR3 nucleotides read TGTGCCAGCAGCCGGGACAGGGGCTACGAGCAGTACTTC. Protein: CASSRDRGYEQYF.

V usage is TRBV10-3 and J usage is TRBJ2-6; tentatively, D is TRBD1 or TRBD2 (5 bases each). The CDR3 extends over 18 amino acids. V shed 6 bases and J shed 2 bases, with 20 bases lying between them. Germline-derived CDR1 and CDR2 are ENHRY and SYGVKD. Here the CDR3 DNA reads TGTGCCATCAGCTCAGGGAGCGTGGGGACGACTGGGGCCAACGTCCTGACTTTC. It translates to CAISSGSVGTTGANVLTF.

The CDR3 reads CASLHRGDQPQHF. The CDR3 DNA reads as TGTGCCAGCCTTCACAGGGGGGATCAGCCCCAGCATTTT. The chain has TRBV6-1 and TRBJ1-5, with 8 bases lining up with TRBD1. The junction had 5 bases not matched to a gene; V was cut back by 8 bases and J by 5 bases. Germline V gives CDR1 MNHNS, CDR2 SASEGT. The CDR3 sequence is 13 residues long.

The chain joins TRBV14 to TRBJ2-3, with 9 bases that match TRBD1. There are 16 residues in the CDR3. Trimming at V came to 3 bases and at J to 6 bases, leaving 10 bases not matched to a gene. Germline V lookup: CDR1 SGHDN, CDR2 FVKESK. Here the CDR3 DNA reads TGTGCCAGCAGCCACCTACGGGGACAGGGTGAGGATACGCAGTATTTT. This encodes CASSHLRGQGEDTQYF.

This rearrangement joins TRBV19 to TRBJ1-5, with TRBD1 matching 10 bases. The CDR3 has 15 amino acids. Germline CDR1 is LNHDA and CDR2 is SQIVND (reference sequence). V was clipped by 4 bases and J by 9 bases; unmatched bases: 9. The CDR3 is CASSKTGGMDRPQHF. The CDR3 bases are TGTGCCAGTAGTAAGACAGGGGGCATGGATAGGCCCCAGCATTTT.

The CDR3 reads CASSLSAGMVYEQYF. CDR3 bases: TGTGCCAGCAGCCTCTCAGCGGGAATGGTCTACGAGCAGTACTTC. This chain connects TRBV11-2 to TRBJ2-5, with TRBD2 matching 7 bases. TRBJ2-7 explains the end of the DNA better; the J call may be wrong. The CDR3 extends over 15 amino acids. Germline V gene lookup returns CDR1 SGHAT and CDR2 FQNNGV.

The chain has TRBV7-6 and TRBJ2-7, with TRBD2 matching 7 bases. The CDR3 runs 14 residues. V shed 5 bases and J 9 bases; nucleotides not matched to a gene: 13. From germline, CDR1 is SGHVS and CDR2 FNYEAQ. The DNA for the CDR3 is TGTGCCAGCAGCCCACTAGCGCTGTCTACGATGCAGTACTTC. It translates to CASSPLALSTMQYF.

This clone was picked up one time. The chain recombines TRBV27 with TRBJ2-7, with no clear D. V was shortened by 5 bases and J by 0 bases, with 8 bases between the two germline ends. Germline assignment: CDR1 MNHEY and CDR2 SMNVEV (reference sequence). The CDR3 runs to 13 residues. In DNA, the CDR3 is TGTGCCAGCAGTCTAGGACCCTCCTACGAGCAGTACTTC. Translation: CASSLGPSYEQYF.

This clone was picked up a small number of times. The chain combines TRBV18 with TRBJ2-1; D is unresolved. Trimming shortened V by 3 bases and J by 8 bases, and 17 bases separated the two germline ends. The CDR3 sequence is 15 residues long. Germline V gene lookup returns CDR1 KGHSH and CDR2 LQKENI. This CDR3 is CASSPTRGEAHEQFF. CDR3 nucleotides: TGTGCCAGCTCACCTACCCGCGGAGAGGCCCATGAGCAGTTCTTC. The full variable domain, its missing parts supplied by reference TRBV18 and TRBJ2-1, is NAGVMQNPRHLVRRRGQEARLRCSPMKGHSHVYWYRQLPEEGLKFMVYLQKENIIDESGMPKERFSAEFPKEGPSILRIQQVVRGDSAAYFCASSPTRGEAHEQFFGPGTRLTVL.

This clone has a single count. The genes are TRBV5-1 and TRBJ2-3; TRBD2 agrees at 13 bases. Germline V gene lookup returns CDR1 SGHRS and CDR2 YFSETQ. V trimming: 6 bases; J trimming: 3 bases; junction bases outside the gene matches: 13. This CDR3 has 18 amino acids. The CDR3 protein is CASKGGVGLAGRTDTQYF. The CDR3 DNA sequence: TGCGCCAGCAAAGGGGGAGTGGGACTAGCGGGAAGGACAGATACGCAGTATTTT.

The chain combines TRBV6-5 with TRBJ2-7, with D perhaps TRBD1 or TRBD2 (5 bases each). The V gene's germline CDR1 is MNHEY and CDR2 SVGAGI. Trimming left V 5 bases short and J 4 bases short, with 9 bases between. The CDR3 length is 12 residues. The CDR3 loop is CASSRGEYEQYF. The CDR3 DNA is TGTGCCAGCAGTCGAGGGGAGTACGAGCAGTACTTC.

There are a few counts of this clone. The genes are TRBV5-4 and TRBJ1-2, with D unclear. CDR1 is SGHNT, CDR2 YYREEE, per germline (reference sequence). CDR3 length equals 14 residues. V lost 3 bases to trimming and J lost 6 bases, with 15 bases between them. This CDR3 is CASSSPGSHNGYTF. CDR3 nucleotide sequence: TGTGCCAGCAGCTCCCCGGGGTCTCACAATGGCTACACCTTC. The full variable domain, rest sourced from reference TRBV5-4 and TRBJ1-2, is ETGVTQSPTHLIKTRGQQVTLRCSSQSGHNTVSWYQQALGQGPQFIFQYYREEENGRGNFPPRFSGLQFPNYSSELNVNALELDDSALYLCASSSPGSHNGYTFGSGTRLTVV.

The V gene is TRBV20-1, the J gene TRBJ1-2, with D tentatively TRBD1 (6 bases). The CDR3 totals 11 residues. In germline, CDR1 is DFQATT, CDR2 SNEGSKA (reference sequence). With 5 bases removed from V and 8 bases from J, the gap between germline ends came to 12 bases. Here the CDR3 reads CSAQRGGGYTF. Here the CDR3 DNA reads TGCAGTGCTCAACGGGGGGGCGGCTACACCTTC.

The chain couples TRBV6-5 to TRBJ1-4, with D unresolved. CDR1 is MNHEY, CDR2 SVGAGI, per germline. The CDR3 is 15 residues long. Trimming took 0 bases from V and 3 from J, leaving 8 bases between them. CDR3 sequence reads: CASSYSPSPNEKLFF. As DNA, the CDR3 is TGTGCCAGCAGTTACTCCCCCTCGCCTAATGAAAAACTGTTTTTT.